This passage covers 9 T cell receptor beta chains from one sample sequenced in a study of shared clonotypes between healthy human individuals. Measured with immunoSEQ multiplex PCR; TCRdb has only the in-frame clones, and not every one. The sample lists some 1.5 million clones, around 95% occurring once. The sample consisted of naive CD4+ T cells sorted from blood. Subset given: CD45RA+ positively selected. The origin of the receptors is a man aged 25-40 years in good health.

This chain uses TRBV9 with TRBJ1-1, with TRBD1 matching over 9 bases. The CDR3 is 16 residues long. Germline lookup yields CDR1 SGDLS and CDR2 YYNGEE. The V segment lost 2 bases and the J segment 3 bases; nucleotides outside the gene matches: 8. The CDR3 DNA reads as TGTGCCAGCAGCGTGAGGGGGGACAGGGAATACACTGAAGCTTTCTTT. It encodes CASSVRGDREYTEAFF.

This clone was seen only once. This chain joins TRBV30 and TRBJ2-5; 9 nucleotides agree with TRBD1. V gave up 3 bases and J gave up 7 bases; unmatched junction bases: 12. CDR1 and CDR2 (germline): GTSNPN, SVGIG (reference sequence). This CDR3 comprises 15 residues. Here the CDR3 reads CAWRRQGGALGTQYF. CDR3 coding DNA: TGTGCCTGGAGAAGACAGGGGGGGGCCCTTGGGACCCAGTACTTC.

This clone has only a few counts. V is TRBV5-6 and J is TRBJ2-7, with 9 bases identical to TRBD1. CDR3 length equals 14 residues. J gave up 3 bases and V 4 bases, and 5 bases lay outside the gene matches. Germline assignment: CDR1 SGHDT and CDR2 YYEEEE. The CDR3 reads CASSPDRGNYEQYF. The CDR3 DNA sequence: TGTGCCAGCAGCCCCGACAGGGGGAACTACGAGCAGTACTTC.

J is TRBJ2-1 and V is TRBV28, with 8 bases identical to TRBD2. CDR3 length equals 15 residues. Germline V gene data show CDR1 as MDHEN and CDR2 as SYDVKM. The trim removed 8 bases at V and 0 bases at J, leaving 6 bases unmatched. The CDR3 is CASFLAGGSYNEQFF. DNA for the CDR3: TGTGCCAGCTTCCTCGCGGGGGGCTCCTACAATGAGCAGTTCTTC.

The rearrangement joins TRBV5-1 to TRBJ2-7; D not certain. Germline loops: CDR1 SGHRS, CDR2 YFSETQ. Trimming took 4 bases from V and 5 from J, leaving 16 bases between them. This CDR3 is 14 amino acids long. The CDR3 loop reads CASSPESGGHEQYF. The CDR3 nucleotides read TGCGCCAGCAGCCCGGAGTCGGGCGGCCACGAGCAGTACTTC.

The chain combines TRBV15 with TRBJ1-5, with a tentative D call TRBD1 (6 bases). CDR1 is LNHNV and CDR2 is YYDKDF in the germline V gene (reference sequence). This CDR3 region has 14 residues. V lost 0 bases and J lost 11, with 14 bases in between. The chain's CDR3 is CATSRDRGIGAQHF. CDR3 bases: TGTGCCACCAGCAGAGATAGGGGGATCGGGGCCCAGCATTTT.

The V call is TRBV4-2, the J call TRBJ2-7; TRBD2 agrees at 7 bases. CDR1 and CDR2 (germline): LGHNA, YNFKEQ. Unmatched junction bases numbered 8, after V lost 0 bases and J lost 3 bases. The CDR3 is made up of 16 amino acids. The CDR3 region has the DNA TGTGCCAGCAGCCAAGATAACCAGCGGGATCTCTACGAGCAGTACTTC. Translation: CASSQDNQRDLYEQYF.

The V call is TRBV7-6, the J call TRBJ2-7; D not certain. The V gene's germline CDR1 is SGHVS and CDR2 FNYEAQ. Trimming left V 2 bases short and J 2 bases short, with 13 bases between. The CDR3 spans 15 residues. The CDR3 nucleotides read TGTGCCAGCAGCTTATCTTGGTCAGGCCCCTACGAGCAGTACTTC. It yields the protein CASSLSWSGPYEQYF.

In this sample, this clone turned up once. V usage is TRBV4-2 and J usage is TRBJ1-1, with 9 bases lining up with TRBD1. Germline V gene lookup returns CDR1 LGHNA and CDR2 YNFKEQ. Trimming took 1 base from V and 3 from J; bases not matched to a gene: 15. The CDR3 sequence is 19 residues long. In DNA form, the CDR3 reads TGTGCCAGCAGCCAAGTAAGACAGGGGGGCCCCAACTCTTACACTGAAGCTTTCTTT. Translated, it gives CASSQVRQGGPNSYTEAFF.